By frequency in the sample, the clone carrying this T cell receptor (delta chain) is large (0.1 to 1%). This CDR3 is also generated by other DNA sequences in the sample. The data originate from a study of gamma-delta T cells after stem cell transplantation. TCRdb fed the RT-PCR reads into CATT to redo clone calling. The repertoire has around 1,700 delta-chain clones, about 4.2% of them found once; the top ten carry around 13%. CDR3 length equals 18 residues. Trimming took 0 bases from V and 0 from J; bases not matched to a gene: 3. Per germline, CDR1 GEAIGNYY and CDR2 EKD. Sequencing was carried out using gamma-delta T cells. This clonotype originated in a human donor. It is not recorded whose cells these are; they may come from a transplant donor. The V gene is TRDV2, the J gene TRDJ3, with 8 bases identical to TRDD3. CDR3 residues: CACDTAGGSSWDTRQMFF. The CDR3 DNA follows: TGTGCCTGTGACACCGCTGGGGGAAGCTCCTGGGACACCCGACAGATGTTTTTC.